The clone carrying this T cell receptor (beta chain) was seen ten or more times. As it was prepared, the TCRbeta library received unique molecular identifiers. In TCRdb, the PCR reads were re-called with MiXCR into one record per CDR3 protein. The data show some 550,000 distinct CDR3 sequences, around 18% seen once. Germline V CDR1 and CDR2: MNHEY, SVGAGI. The CDR3 has 14 amino acids. V dropped 0 bases and J dropped 5 bases, with 10 bases sitting between them. The data stem from a study of T-cell reconstitution after alpha-beta-depleted transplantation in children. The sample was PBMCs from the stem cell graft donor, taken from the stem cell graft. This sequence joins TRBV6-5 and TRBJ1-1; a possible D gene is TRBD1 (5 bases). This receptor was obtained from a human donor who donated a stem cell graft to a child with acute lymphoblastic leukemia. The CDR3 loop is CASSYSAGGTEAFF. For the CDR3, the DNA is TGTGCCAGCAGTTACTCCGCCGGGGGGACTGAAGCTTTCTTT.